A selection of T cell receptor beta chains follows, all from one sample in a study of T cells in Graves' hyperthyroidism and ophthalmopathy. Each CDR3 protein gets one entry after TCRdb re-called the multiplex PCR reads with MiXCR. The data contain hundreds of thousands of distinct CDR3 sequences, over 12% of them seen just once; the ten biggest clones take up approximately 20%. The sample was blood. Receptor source: a woman aged 55-70 years with Graves' ophthalmopathy. CDR3s include the opening cysteine and the closing phenylalanine or tryptophan. A D gene is named only where the DNA matches it firmly. Not all rows give a size; the values are once, few, many and, for expanded clones, a class.

j_call clone_size d_call v_call cdr3_nt cdr3_aa
TRBJ2-4 few TRBD1 TRBV29-1 TGCAGCACCAGGACAGGGGAAAACATTCAGTACTTC CSTRTGENIQYF
TRBJ2-1 many TRBD2 TRBV11-1 TGTGCCAGCAGCTTAGCGCTTCGGACTAGCGGGAGAAAATCCTACAATGAGCAGTTCTTC CASSLALRTSGRKSYNEQFF
TRBJ1-2 NA TRBD1 TRBV5-5 TGTGCCAGCAGCTTGGGGGACAGGGACTATGGCTACACCTTC CASSLGDRDYGYTF
TRBJ1-5 many NA TRBV18 TGTGCCAGCTCAGGGGAGTCACCCGGCCTTAGCAATCAGCCCCAGCATTTT CASSGESPGLSNQPQHF
TRBJ1-2 NA NA TRBV24-1 TGTGCCACCAGTGATCCCACCTACTCTGGAGAAAACTATGGCTACACCTTC CATSDPTYSGENYGYTF
TRBJ2-6 few NA TRBV19 TGTGCCAGTAGTATGGCTGGGGCCAACGTCCTGACTTTC CASSMAGANVLTF
TRBJ2-1 many TRBD2 TRBV10-2 TGCGCCAGCAGTGTTTCGGGAGGGGGCAATGAGCAGTTCTTC CASSVSGGGNEQFF
TRBJ1-2 NA TRBD1 TRBV28 TGTGCCAGCAGTTCGGGACAGGGTATCGGTGGCTACACCTTC CASSSGQGIGGYTF
TRBJ2-5 many NA TRBV3-1 TGTGCCAGCAGCCAACTGTTGAGGCAAGAGACCCAGTACTTC CASSQLLRQETQYF
TRBJ2-1 NA TRBD2 TRBV7-3 TGTGCCAGCAGCCCAAAACGGGGAGGGAGCTCCTACAATGAGCAGTCCTTC CASSPKRGGSSYNEQSF
TRBJ2-1 many TRBD2 TRBV7-9 TGTGCCAGCAGCTTAGCGGAGGTAGCGGGAGGGCCGAACGAGCAGTTCTTC CASSLAEVAGGPNEQFF
TRBJ1-2 many NA TRBV28 TGTGCCAGCAGTAAACACGGCCTTTATGGCTACACCTTC CASSKHGLYGYTF
TRBJ2-2 few NA TRBV7-9 TGTGCCAGCAGCCCCGTGATAATCGAAGCCGGGGAGCTGTTTTTT CASSPVIIEAGELFF
TRBJ2-3 NA TRBD1 TRBV27 TGTGCCAGCAGTCTCTATAGAGGACAGGGGCCAGATACGCAGTATTTT CASSLYRGQGPDTQYF
TRBJ1-1 many NA TRBV28 TGTGCCAGCAGTTTATCCGCCAACCTCGAAGCTTTCTTT CASSLSANLEAFF
TRBJ2-1 many NA TRBV5-6 TGTGCCAGCAGCTTGGTGATTGGTACATACAATGAGCAGTTCTTC CASSLVIGTYNEQFF
TRBJ2-7 NA NA TRBV7-2 TGTGCCAGCAAAAGGGGGGGAACTACCTACGAGCAGTACTTC CASKRGGTTYEQYF
TRBJ2-3 many NA TRBV12-3/TRBV12-4 TGTGCCAGCGGGGTTAGCACAGATACGCAGTATTTT CASGVSTDTQYF
TRBJ2-2 many TRBD1 TRBV28 TGTGCCAGCATTCTAGGGGGCCCGCGTTCTATCGGGGAGCTGTTTTTT CASILGGPRSIGELFF
TRBJ1-6 NA NA TRBV6-5 TGTGCCAGCAGTTACTCGCCAGGGAGCGTTAATTCACCCCTCCACTTT CASSYSPGSVNSPLHF
TRBJ2-3 many TRBD2 TRBV20-1 TGCAGTGCCACTGGACTAGCGGGAGCAGATACGCAGTATTTT CSATGLAGADTQYF
TRBJ2-5 many NA TRBV20-1 TGCAGTGCTAGAGGGGCCAGGGGATTGGAGACCCAGTACTTC CSARGARGLETQYF
TRBJ1-3 many NA TRBV28 TGTGCCAGCAGTTTTCCCCACCATGTCGGAAACACCATATATTTT CASSFPHHVGNTIYF
TRBJ2-7 NA NA TRBV28 TGTGCCAGCAGCCCGGTTGCGAGTGGGTACGAGCAGTACTTC CASSPVASGYEQYF
TRBJ2-2 many NA TRBV12-3/TRBV12-4 TGTGCCAGCAGTTTAAGGGGAACCGGGGAGCTGTTTTTT CASSLRGTGELFF
TRBJ2-7 NA NA TRBV7-9 TGTGCCAGCAGCTACTCAGGAGGGAATTACGAGCAGTACTTC CASSYSGGNYEQYF
TRBJ2-1 many NA TRBV13 TGTGCCAGCAGCTACGGGGTTAACAATGAGCAGTTCTTC CASSYGVNNEQFF
TRBJ2-7 many TRBD2 TRBV30 TGTGCCTTCTATACTAGCGGGAGGGCCAGTATTAGGAACGAGCAGTACTTC CAFYTSGRASIRNEQYF
TRBJ1-2 NA TRBD1 TRBV2 TGTGCCAGCAGTGGGGGACAGACGGACACCTTC CASSGGQTDTF